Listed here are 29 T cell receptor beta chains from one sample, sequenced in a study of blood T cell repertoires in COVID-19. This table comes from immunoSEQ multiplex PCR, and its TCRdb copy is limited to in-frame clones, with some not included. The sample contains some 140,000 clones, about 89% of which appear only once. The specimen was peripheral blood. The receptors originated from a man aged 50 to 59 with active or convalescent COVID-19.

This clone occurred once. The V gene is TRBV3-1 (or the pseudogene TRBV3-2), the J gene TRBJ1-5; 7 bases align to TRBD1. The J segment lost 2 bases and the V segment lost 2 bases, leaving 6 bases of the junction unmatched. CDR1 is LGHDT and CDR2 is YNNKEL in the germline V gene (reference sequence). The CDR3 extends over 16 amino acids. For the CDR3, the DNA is TGTGCCAGCAGCCAAAGGGCTCAGGGGGGCAATCAGCCCCAGCATTTT. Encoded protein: CASSQRAQGGNQPQHF.

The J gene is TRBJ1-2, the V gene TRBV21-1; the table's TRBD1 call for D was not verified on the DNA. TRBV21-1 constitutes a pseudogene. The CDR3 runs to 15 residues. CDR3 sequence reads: CASSKVGRGDYGYTF. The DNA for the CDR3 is TGTGCCAGCAGCAAAGTTGGCAGGGGGGACTATGGCTACACCTTC.

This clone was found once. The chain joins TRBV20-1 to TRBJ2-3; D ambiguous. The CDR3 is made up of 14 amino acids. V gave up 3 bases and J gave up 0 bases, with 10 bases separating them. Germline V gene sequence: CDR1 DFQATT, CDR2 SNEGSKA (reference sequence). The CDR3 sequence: CSASWLQSTDTQYF. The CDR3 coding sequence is TGCAGTGCTAGTTGGTTACAAAGCACAGATACGCAGTATTTT.

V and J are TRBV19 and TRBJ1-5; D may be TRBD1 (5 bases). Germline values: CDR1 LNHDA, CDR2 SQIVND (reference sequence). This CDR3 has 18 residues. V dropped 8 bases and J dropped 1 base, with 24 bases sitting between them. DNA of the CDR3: TGTGCCAGTGCCGGGGGGAGAGTGGCCTTGGGGAGCAATCAGCCCCAGCATTTT. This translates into CASAGGRVALGSNQPQHF.

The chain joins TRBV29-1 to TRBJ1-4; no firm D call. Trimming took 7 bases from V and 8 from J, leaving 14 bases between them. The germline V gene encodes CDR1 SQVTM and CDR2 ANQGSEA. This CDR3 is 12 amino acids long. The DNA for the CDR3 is TGCAGCGGTCAACACACGGGGGAAAAACTGTTTTTT. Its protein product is CSGQHTGEKLFF.

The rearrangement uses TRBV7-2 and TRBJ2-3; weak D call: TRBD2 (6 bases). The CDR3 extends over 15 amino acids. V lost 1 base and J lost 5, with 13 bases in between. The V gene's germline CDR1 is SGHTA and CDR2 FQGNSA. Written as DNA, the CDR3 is TGTGCCAGCAGCTTAGATGGAGGGGATGGAGATACGCAGTATTTT. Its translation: CASSLDGGDGDTQYF.

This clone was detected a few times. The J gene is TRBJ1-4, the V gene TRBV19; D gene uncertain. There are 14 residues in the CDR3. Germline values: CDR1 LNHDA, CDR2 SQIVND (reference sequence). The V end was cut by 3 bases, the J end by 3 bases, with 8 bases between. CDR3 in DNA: TGTGCCAGTAGTATTCCCGGGTCTAATGAAAAACTGTTTTTT. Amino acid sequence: CASSIPGSNEKLFF.

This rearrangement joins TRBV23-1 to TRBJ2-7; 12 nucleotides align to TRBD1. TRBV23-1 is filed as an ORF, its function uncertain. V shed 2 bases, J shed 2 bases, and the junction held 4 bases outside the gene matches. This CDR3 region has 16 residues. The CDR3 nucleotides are TGCGCCAGCAGTCAAAATGGGACAGGGGGCACCTACGAGCAGTACTTC. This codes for CASSQNGTGGTYEQYF.

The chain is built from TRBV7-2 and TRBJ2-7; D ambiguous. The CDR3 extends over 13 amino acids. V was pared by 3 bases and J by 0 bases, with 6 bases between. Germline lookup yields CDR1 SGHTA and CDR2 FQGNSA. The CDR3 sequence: CASSFSSSYEQYF. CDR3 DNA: TGTGCCAGCAGCTTTTCGAGCTCCTACGAGCAGTACTTC.

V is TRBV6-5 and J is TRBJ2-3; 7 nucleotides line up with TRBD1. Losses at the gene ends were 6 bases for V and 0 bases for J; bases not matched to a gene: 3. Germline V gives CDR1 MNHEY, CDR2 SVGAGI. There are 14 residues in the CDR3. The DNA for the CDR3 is TGTGCCAGCAGGAGGACAGGTAGCACAGATACGCAGTATTTT. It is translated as CASRRTGSTDTQYF.

In DNA form, the CDR3 reads TGCAGCGTTGTGGACGGGGGGTGGACTGAAGCTTTCTTT. Its protein is CSVVDGGWTEAFF. The chain employs TRBV29-1 and TRBJ1-1, with D tentatively TRBD1 (5 bases). With 4 bases removed from V and 5 bases from J, the gap between germline ends came to 14 bases. Germline lookup yields CDR1 SQVTM and CDR2 ANQGSEA. The CDR3 consists of 13 residues.

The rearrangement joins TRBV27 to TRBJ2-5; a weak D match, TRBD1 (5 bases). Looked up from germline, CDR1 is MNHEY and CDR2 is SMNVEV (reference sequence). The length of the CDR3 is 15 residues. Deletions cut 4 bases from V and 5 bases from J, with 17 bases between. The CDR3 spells CASSSLAGSRETQYF. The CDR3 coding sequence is TGTGCCAGCAGTTCCCTCGCAGGGTCGCGGGAGACCCAGTACTTC.

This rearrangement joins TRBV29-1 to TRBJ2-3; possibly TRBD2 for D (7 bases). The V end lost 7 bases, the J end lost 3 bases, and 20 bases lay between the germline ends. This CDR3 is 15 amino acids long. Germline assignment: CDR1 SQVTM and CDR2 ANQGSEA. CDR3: CSASLPGGLTDTQYF. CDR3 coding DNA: TGCAGCGCGAGCCTTCCGGGGGGCCTGACAGATACGCAGTATTTT.

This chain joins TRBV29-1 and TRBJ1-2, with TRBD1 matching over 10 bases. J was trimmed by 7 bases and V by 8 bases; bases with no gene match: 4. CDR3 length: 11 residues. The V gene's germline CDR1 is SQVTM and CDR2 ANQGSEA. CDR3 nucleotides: TGCAGCTCCAGGACAGGGGGTGGCTACACCTTC. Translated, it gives CSSRTGGGYTF. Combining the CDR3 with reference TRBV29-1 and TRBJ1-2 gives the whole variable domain SAVISQKPSRDICQRGTSLTIQCQVDSQVTMMFWYRQQPGQSLTLIATANQGSEATYESGFVIDKFPISRPNLTFSTLTVSNMSPEDSSIYLCSSRTGGGYTFGSGTRLTVV.

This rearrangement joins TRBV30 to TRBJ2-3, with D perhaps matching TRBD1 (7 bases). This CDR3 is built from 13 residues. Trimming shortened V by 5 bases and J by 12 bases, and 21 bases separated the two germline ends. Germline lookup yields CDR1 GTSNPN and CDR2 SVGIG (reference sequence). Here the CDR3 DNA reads TGTGCCTGGGATAACAGGGGTGCACTAGCCCAGTATTTT. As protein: CAWDNRGALAQYF.

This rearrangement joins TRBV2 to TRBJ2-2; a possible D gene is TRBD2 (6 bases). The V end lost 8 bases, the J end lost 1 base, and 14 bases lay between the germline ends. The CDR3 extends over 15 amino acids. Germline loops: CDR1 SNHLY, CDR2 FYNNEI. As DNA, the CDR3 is TGTGCCAGCGGGGGACTCATAAAGAACACCGGGGAGCTGTTTTTT. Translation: CASGGLIKNTGELFF.

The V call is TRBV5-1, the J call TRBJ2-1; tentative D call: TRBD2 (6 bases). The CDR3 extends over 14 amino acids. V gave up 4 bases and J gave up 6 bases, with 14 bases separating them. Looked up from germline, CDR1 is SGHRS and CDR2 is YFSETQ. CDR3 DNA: TGCGCCAGCAGCACCGGGACTGCCTTCAATGAGCAGTTCTTC. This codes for CASSTGTAFNEQFF. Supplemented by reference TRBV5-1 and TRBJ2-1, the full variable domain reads KAGVTQTPRYLIKTRGQQVTLSCSPISGHRSVSWYQQTPGQGLQFLFEYFSETQRNKGNFPGRFSGRQFSNSRSEMNVSTLELGDSALYLCASSTGTAFNEQFFGPGTRLTVL.

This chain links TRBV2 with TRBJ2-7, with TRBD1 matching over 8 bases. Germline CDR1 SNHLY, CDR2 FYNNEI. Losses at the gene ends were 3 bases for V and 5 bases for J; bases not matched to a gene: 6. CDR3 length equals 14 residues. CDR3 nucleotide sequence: TGTGCCAGCAGTGACCCTGGACAGGGCGACGAGCAGTACTTC. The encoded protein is CASSDPGQGDEQYF.

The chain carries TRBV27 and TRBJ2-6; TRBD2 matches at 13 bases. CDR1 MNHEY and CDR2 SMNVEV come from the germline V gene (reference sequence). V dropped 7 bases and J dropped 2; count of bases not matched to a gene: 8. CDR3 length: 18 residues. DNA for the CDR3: TGTGCCAGCACCCCGGGACTAGCGGGGCCCACTGGGGCCAACGTCCTGACTTTC. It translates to CASTPGLAGPTGANVLTF.

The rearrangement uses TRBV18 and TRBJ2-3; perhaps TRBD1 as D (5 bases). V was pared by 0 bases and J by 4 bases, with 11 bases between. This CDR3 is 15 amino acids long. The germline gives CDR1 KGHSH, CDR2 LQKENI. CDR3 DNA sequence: TGTGCCAGCTCACCACCCGGCAGGGCGGCAGATACGCAGTATTTT. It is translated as CASSPPGRAADTQYF.

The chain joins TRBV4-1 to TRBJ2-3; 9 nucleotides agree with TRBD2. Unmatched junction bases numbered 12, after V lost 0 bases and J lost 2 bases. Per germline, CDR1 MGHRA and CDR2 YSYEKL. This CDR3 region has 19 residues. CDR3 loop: CASSQDERGSGSFTDTQYF. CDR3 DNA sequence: TGCGCCAGCAGCCAAGATGAGCGGGGTAGCGGGAGTTTCACAGATACGCAGTATTTT.

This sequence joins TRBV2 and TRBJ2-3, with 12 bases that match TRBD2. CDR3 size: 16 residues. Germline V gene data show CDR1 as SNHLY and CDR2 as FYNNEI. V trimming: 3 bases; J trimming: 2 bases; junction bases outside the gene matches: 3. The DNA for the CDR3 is TGTGCCAGCAGTGACAGGACTAGCGGGATCACAGATACGCAGTATTTT. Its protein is CASSDRTSGITDTQYF. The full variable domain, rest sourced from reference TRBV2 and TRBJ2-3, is EPEVTQTPSHQVTQMGQEVILRCVPISNHLYFYWYRQILGQKVEFLVSFYNNEISEKSEIFDDQFSVERPDGSNFTLKIRSTKLEDSAMYFCASSDRTSGITDTQYFGPGTRLTVL.

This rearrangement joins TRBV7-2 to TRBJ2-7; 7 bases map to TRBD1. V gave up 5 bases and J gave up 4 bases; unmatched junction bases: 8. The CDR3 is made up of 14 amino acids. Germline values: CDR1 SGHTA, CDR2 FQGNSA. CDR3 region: CASSVGTATYEQYF. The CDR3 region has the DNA TGTGCCAGCAGCGTTGGGACAGCTACGTACGAGCAGTACTTC.

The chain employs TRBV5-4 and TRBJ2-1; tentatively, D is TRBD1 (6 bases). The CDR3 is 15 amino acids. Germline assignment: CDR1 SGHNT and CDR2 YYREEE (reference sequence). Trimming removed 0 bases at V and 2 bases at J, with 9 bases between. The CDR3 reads CASSLDRDTYNEQFF. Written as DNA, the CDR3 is TGTGCCAGCAGCTTGGACAGGGACACCTACAATGAGCAGTTCTTC.

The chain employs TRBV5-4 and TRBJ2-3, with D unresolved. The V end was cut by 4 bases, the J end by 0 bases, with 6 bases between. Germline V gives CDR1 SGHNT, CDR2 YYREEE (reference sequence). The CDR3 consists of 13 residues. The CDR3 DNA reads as TGTGCCAGCAGCCGAGATAGCACAGATACGCAGTATTTT. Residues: CASSRDSTDTQYF.

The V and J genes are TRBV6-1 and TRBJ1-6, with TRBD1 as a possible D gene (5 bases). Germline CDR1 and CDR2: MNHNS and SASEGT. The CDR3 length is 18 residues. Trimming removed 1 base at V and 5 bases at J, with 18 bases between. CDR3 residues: CASSEVGWGRVNNSPLHF. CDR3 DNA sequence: TGTGCCAGCAGTGAAGTAGGTTGGGGCAGGGTAAATAATTCACCCCTCCACTTT.

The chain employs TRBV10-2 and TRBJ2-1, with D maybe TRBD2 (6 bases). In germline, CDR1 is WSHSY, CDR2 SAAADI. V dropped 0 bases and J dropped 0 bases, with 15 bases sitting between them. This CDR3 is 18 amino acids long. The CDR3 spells CASSESLRGISSYNEQFF. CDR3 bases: TGCGCCAGCAGTGAGTCCTTGCGCGGGATCAGCTCCTACAATGAGCAGTTCTTC.

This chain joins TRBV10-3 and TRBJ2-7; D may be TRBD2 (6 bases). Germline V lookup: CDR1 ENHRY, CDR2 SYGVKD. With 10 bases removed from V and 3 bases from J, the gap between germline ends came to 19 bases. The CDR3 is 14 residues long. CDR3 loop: CATHQTPGVYEQYF. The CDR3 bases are TGTGCCACGCACCAGACCCCGGGAGTCTACGAGCAGTACTTC.

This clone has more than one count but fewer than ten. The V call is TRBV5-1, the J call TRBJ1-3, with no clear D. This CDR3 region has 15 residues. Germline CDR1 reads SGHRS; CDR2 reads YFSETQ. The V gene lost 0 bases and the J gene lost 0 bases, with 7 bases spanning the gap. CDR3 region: CASSLAGNSGNTIYF. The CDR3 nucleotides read TGCGCCAGCAGCTTGGCCGGTAACTCTGGAAACACCATATATTTT. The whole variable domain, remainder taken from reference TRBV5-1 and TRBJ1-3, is KAGVTQTPRYLIKTRGQQVTLSCSPISGHRSVSWYQQTPGQGLQFLFEYFSETQRNKGNFPGRFSGRQFSNSRSEMNVSTLELGDSALYLCASSLAGNSGNTIYFGEGSWLTVV.